Listed below are T cell receptor beta chains from one sample, sequenced in a study of blood T cell repertoires in COVID-19. Sequencing was performed with immunoSEQ multiplex PCR; in TCRdb, only in-frame clones are kept and a portion is missing. This sample carries 200,000 to 300,000 clones, less than 90% of them seen once, and the ten largest clones take about 1.6%. The sequenced sample was peripheral blood. The receptors were sampled from a woman in her forties who had recovered from COVID-19. The CDR3 runs from the conserved cysteine through the conserved F or W. D genes are given only for firm matches. The listing skips clone size in some rows; elsewhere it reads once, few, many or a size class.

D gene: TRBD1; clone size: .; V gene: TRBV6-5; J gene: TRBJ2-7; CDR3 protein: CASSQDRESYEQYF; CDR3 DNA: TGTGCCAGCAGCCAGGACAGGGAATCCTACGAGCAGTACTTC
D gene: .; clone size: .; V gene: TRBV3-1/TRBV3-2; J gene: TRBJ2-4; CDR3 protein: CASTQTGGGNIQYF; CDR3 DNA: TGTGCCAGCACCCAGACCGGTGGGGGGAACATTCAGTACTTC
D gene: .; clone size: .; V gene: TRBV5-4; J gene: TRBJ2-2; CDR3 protein: CASSFDRFPNTGELFF; CDR3 DNA: TGTGCCAGCAGCTTTGACAGGTTCCCGAACACCGGGGAGCTGTTTTTT
D gene: TRBD1; clone size: .; V gene: TRBV5-1; J gene: TRBJ1-2; CDR3 protein: CASGEGTGGDYGYTF; CDR3 DNA: TGCGCCAGCGGGGAGGGGACAGGGGGCGACTATGGCTACACCTTC
D gene: TRBD1; clone size: .; V gene: TRBV29-1; J gene: TRBJ1-2; CDR3 protein: CSVEDWDRGYGYTF; CDR3 DNA: TGCAGCGTTGAAGATTGGGACAGGGGATATGGCTACACCTTC
D gene: TRBD2; clone size: once; V gene: TRBV6-6; J gene: TRBJ2-3; CDR3 protein: CASGAGGSTDTQYF; CDR3 DNA: TGTGCCAGCGGGGCGGGGGGTAGCACAGATACGCAGTATTTT
D gene: .; clone size: .; V gene: TRBV9; J gene: TRBJ2-5; CDR3 protein: CASSVGGHQQETQYF; CDR3 DNA: TGTGCCAGCAGCGTAGGGGGACACCAACAAGAGACCCAGTACTTC
D gene: .; clone size: .; V gene: TRBV28; J gene: TRBJ2-6; CDR3 protein: CASSLQGGGANVLTF; CDR3 DNA: TGTGCCAGCAGCCTTCAGGGGGGTGGGGCCAACGTCCTGACTTTC
D gene: .; clone size: .; V gene: TRBV28; J gene: TRBJ2-6; CDR3 protein: CASSLSRWGAGGSGANVLTF; CDR3 DNA: TGTGCCAGCAGTTTATCCCGGTGGGGGGCAGGGGGCTCTGGGGCCAACGTCCTGACTTTC
D gene: TRBD2; clone size: .; V gene: TRBV2; J gene: TRBJ2-5; CDR3 protein: CASSRRIAGLGETQYF; CDR3 DNA: TGTGCCAGCAGTCGGCGGATAGCGGGCCTTGGCGAGACCCAGTACTTC
D gene: .; clone size: .; V gene: TRBV5-4; J gene: TRBJ1-1; CDR3 protein: CASSSRDMNTEAFF; CDR3 DNA: TGTGCCAGCAGCTCGCGAGATATGAACACTGAAGCTTTCTTT
D gene: TRBD1; clone size: .; V gene: TRBV7-9; J gene: TRBJ1-2; CDR3 protein: CASSGLPTGTGMREGYTF; CDR3 DNA: TGTGCCAGCAGCGGGCTACCTACCGGGACAGGGATGAGAGAGGGCTACACCTTC
D gene: .; clone size: .; V gene: TRBV5-1; J gene: TRBJ2-7; CDR3 protein: CASSLDAQGGSYEQYF; CDR3 DNA: TGCGCCAGCAGCTTGGATGCCCAAGGGGGCTCCTACGAGCAGTACTTC
D gene: .; clone size: .; V gene: TRBV6-5; J gene: TRBJ2-3; CDR3 protein: CATTEERDTDTQYF; CDR3 DNA: TGTGCCACCACAGAGGAGAGGGACACAGATACGCAGTATTTT
D gene: .; clone size: .; V gene: TRBV24-1; J gene: TRBJ2-1; CDR3 protein: CATSDPLTGNEQFF; CDR3 DNA: TGTGCCACCAGTGACCCACTCACAGGGAATGAGCAGTTCTTC
D gene: TRBD2; clone size: .; V gene: TRBV2; J gene: TRBJ2-1; CDR3 protein: CASREGYEQFF; CDR3 DNA: TGTGCCAGCCGGGAGGGGTATGAGCAGTTCTTC
D gene: .; clone size: .; V gene: TRBV12-3/TRBV12-4; J gene: TRBJ1-5; CDR3 protein: CASSFTRDQPQHF; CDR3 DNA: TGTGCCAGCAGTTTTACACGGGATCAGCCCCAGCATTTT